Following are 15 T cell receptor beta chains from one sample sequenced in a study of T cells expressing NK-cell markers. TCRdb reprocessed the 5' RACE reads and reports one entry per CDR3 protein, with no DNA. The table for this sample gives over 350,000 distinct CDR3 sequences. Input material: blood T cells: a sorted CD56 or NKG2C T cell subset, CD4+ or CD8+ T cells, or bulk PBMC T cells (not recorded which). These receptors were obtained from a woman in her fifties or sixties in good health.

This chain joins TRBV6-1 and TRBJ2-5; TCRdb selects TRBD2, and the lack of DNA leaves this call unchecked. Germline loops: CDR1 MNHNS, CDR2 SASEGT. CDR3 length: 17 amino acids. This CDR3 is CASRGGIAGRGSETQYF.

The chain has TRBV20-1 and TRBJ2-5; TCRdb calls TRBD1, which cannot be checked without DNA. The CDR3 runs 13 residues. CDR1 is DFQATT, CDR2 SNEGSKA, per germline (reference sequence). The CDR3 loop reads CSAPGGLGETQYF.

The chain employs TRBV19 and TRBJ2-3. This CDR3 spans 14 amino acids. Germline lookup yields CDR1 LNHDA and CDR2 SQIVND (reference sequence). The CDR3 region is CASSMDPTTDTQYF.

The chain is built from TRBV12-3 or TRBV12-4 and TRBJ2-7; TCRdb's D call of TRBD2 is untestable without DNA. The CDR3 has 14 residues. This CDR3 is CASSLSGPPSEQYF.

The chain employs TRBV4-2 and TRBJ2-7; the TCRdb D gene call, TRBD1, has no DNA to confirm it. The CDR3 has 16 amino acids. Germline values: CDR1 LGHNA, CDR2 YNFKEQ. CDR3 amino acids: CASSQDHSSGGYEQYF.

The CDR3 loop is CASSPGRRNEQFF. The V and J genes are TRBV7-9 and TRBJ2-1. The CDR3 is 13 amino acids. Germline V CDR1 and CDR2: SEHNR, FQNEAQ (reference sequence).

The chain joins TRBV5-1 to TRBJ1-1. This CDR3 is 14 amino acids long. Germline V gene sequence: CDR1 SGHRS, CDR2 YFSETQ. The CDR3 reads CASSLGPLNTEAFF.

V usage is TRBV5-4 and J usage is TRBJ2-2; TCRdb proposes TRBD1, but this gene call is untestable without DNA. The CDR3 is 15 amino acids. In germline, CDR1 is SGHNT, CDR2 YYREEE (reference sequence). Here the CDR3 reads CASSEPGPSSGELFF.

This chain uses TRBV12-3 or TRBV12-4 with TRBJ1-1; TCRdb lists TRBD1, though no DNA is available to test this call. The length of the CDR3 is 16 residues. The CDR3 sequence is CASSFGTGTVNTEAFF.

The CDR3 spells CASSSHPPSGNEQFF. The chain couples TRBV12-3 or TRBV12-4 to TRBJ2-1; TCRdb selects TRBD2, and the lack of DNA leaves this call unchecked. The CDR3 is made up of 15 amino acids.

The chain joins TRBV3-1 to TRBJ2-7; TCRdb reports TRBD1, a call that lacks DNA to check it against. The CDR3 has 16 residues. Germline V gives CDR1 LGHDT, CDR2 YNNKEL (reference sequence). The CDR3 loop reads CASSHRKNPGPGEQYF.

V is TRBV20-1 and J is TRBJ1-1. This CDR3 comprises 12 residues. Germline loops: CDR1 DFQATT, CDR2 SNEGSKA (reference sequence). CDR3 amino acids: CSQERVNTEAFF.

The V and J genes are TRBV5-1 and TRBJ2-1; the D call from TCRdb, TRBD2, cannot be confirmed without DNA. This CDR3 is built from 14 residues. Germline CDR1 SGHRS, CDR2 YFSETQ. The CDR3 sequence is CATAPGLSYGEQFF.

The chain couples TRBV7-3 to TRBJ2-5; TCRdb selects TRBD2, and the lack of DNA leaves this call unchecked. CDR3 size: 16 residues. Germline values: CDR1 SGHTA, CDR2 FQGTGA. Here the CDR3 reads CASSPMVSGSQETQYF.

This chain connects TRBV5-1 to TRBJ2-1; checking the TCRdb D call of TRBD1 is not possible without DNA. From germline, CDR1 is SGHRS and CDR2 YFSETQ. The CDR3 extends over 15 amino acids. CDR3: CASTGGGLPSNEQFF.